The 25 T cell receptor beta chains below all came from one sample that was sequenced in a study of CD8+ T cells in alopecia areata. Described treatment: oral pan-JAK inhibitor, 5-10 mg twice daily. The authors extracted RNA and reverse transcribed it into cDNA as the sequencing template. Profiling relied on immunoSEQ multiplex PCR, and the TCRdb table lists in-frame clones only, not all of them. The data hold about 130,000 clones, with roughly 50% observed a single time. Sequenced here: CD8+ T cells sorted from blood, sampled at week 4, from a patient treated with tofacitinib. These receptors were collected from a human donor with alopecia areata.

This chain uses TRBV4-1 with TRBJ1-1; D remains ambiguous. CDR3 length: 15 amino acids. The germline V and J ends were trimmed by 0 bases and 4 bases, with 12 bases remaining between them. Germline V gene sequence: CDR1 MGHRA, CDR2 YSYEKL. The DNA for the CDR3 is TGCGCCAGCAGCCAAGATCCCGGAGTCTCCACTGAAGCTTTCTTT. Translated: CASSQDPGVSTEAFF.

In nucleotides, the CDR3 is TGTGCCAGCAGCTTCCGGGGGACAGGGAATGGGGAGACCCAGTACTTC. Its protein product is CASSFRGTGNGETQYF. J is TRBJ2-5 and V is TRBV27, with 9 nucleotides matching TRBD1. The junction had 13 bases not matched to a gene; V was cut back by 6 bases and J by 5 bases. This CDR3 comprises 16 residues. Germline values: CDR1 MNHEY, CDR2 SMNVEV (reference sequence).

The chain has TRBV5-6 and TRBJ2-7; possibly TRBD1 for D (6 bases). Trimming took 4 bases from V and 9 from J, leaving 23 bases between them. Germline CDR1 SGHDT, CDR2 YYEEEE. This CDR3 region has 15 residues. The CDR3 sequence: CASSPSPQGLSGQYF. In nucleotides, the CDR3 is TGTGCCAGCAGCCCCTCCCCACAGGGCCTCAGCGGGCAGTACTTC.

This clone was counted between two and nine times. The chain recombines TRBV5-6 with TRBJ2-1; 10 nucleotides match TRBD1. Losses at the gene ends were 4 bases for V and 1 base for J; bases not matched to a gene: 5. Germline assignment: CDR1 SGHDT and CDR2 YYEEEE. The CDR3 spans 16 residues. CDR3 coding DNA: TGTGCCAGCAGCGGGATGGGACAGGGGTCCTACAATGAGCAGTTCTTC. This sequence encodes CASSGMGQGSYNEQFF.

The genes are TRBV14 and TRBJ2-4; D possibly corresponds to TRBD1 (6 bases). Trimming stripped 0 bases from V and 1 base from J, with 7 bases between. CDR3 size: 15 residues. CDR1 is SGHDN, CDR2 FVKESK, per germline. The CDR3 loop is CASSQDTGAKNIQYF. CDR3 coding DNA: TGTGCCAGCAGCCAAGACACAGGGGCCAAAAACATTCAGTACTTC. Using reference TRBV14 and TRBJ2-4 for the parts outside the CDR3, the full variable domain is EAGVTQFPSHSVIEKGQTVTLRCDPISGHDNLYWYRRVMGKEIKFLLHFVKESKQDESGMPNNRFLAERTGGTYSTLKVQPAELEDSGVYFCASSQDTGAKNIQYFGAGTRLSVL.

The genes are TRBV5-6 and TRBJ1-5, with D perhaps matching TRBD1 (5 bases). The germline V gene has CDR1 SGHDT and CDR2 YYEEEE. CDR3 length: 13 amino acids. With 4 bases removed from V and 6 bases from J, the gap between germline ends came to 11 bases. In DNA form, the CDR3 reads TGTGCCAGCAGCCCAGGAGGGGTTCAGCCCCAGCATTTT. Its translation: CASSPGGVQPQHF. Variable domain in full (rest from reference TRBV5-6 and TRBJ1-5): DAGVTQSPTHLIKTRGQQVTLRCSPKSGHDTVSWYQQALGQGPQFIFQYYEEEERQRGNFPDRFSGHQFPNYSSELNVNALLLGDSALYLCASSPGGVQPQHFGDGTRLSIL.

The chain recombines TRBV7-9 with TRBJ2-3; D is ambiguous. Trimming removed 2 bases at V and 4 bases at J, with 10 bases between. The CDR3 contains 14 residues. Germline CDR1 and CDR2: SEHNR and FQNEAQ (reference sequence). The CDR3: CASSLFPPADTQYF. In DNA form, the CDR3 reads TGTGCCAGCAGCTTATTCCCCCCGGCAGATACGCAGTATTTT.

V and J are TRBV2 and TRBJ1-1; 7 nucleotides line up with TRBD1. Germline CDR1 and CDR2: SNHLY and FYNNEI. CDR3 size: 14 residues. The J segment lost 1 base and the V segment lost 9 bases, leaving 8 bases of the junction unmatched. In DNA, the CDR3 is TGTGCCAGAAGACGACAGGGAACGAACACTGAAGCTTTCTTT. Protein: CARRRQGTNTEAFF. The full variable domain, its missing parts supplied by reference TRBV2 and TRBJ1-1, is EPEVTQTPSHQVTQMGQEVILRCVPISNHLYFYWYRQILGQKVEFLVSFYNNEISEKSEIFDDQFSVERPDGSNFTLKIRSTKLEDSAMYFCARRRQGTNTEAFFGQGTRLTVV.

This clone was observed at least ten times. The chain uses TRBV7-9 and TRBJ2-1; 7 nucleotides match TRBD2. This CDR3 is built from 15 residues. CDR1 is SEHNR and CDR2 is FQNEAQ in the germline V gene (reference sequence). V shed 1 base, J shed 10 bases, and the junction held 10 bases outside the gene matches. The CDR3 nucleotides read TGTGCCAGCAGCTTAGGACCCGGGACTACTGTCGAGCAGTTCTTC. Translating gives CASSLGPGTTVEQFF.

This clone occurred a few times. In nucleotides, the CDR3 is TGCAGCGTTCTAAAGGGATCGAACACTGAAGCTTTCTTT. The encoded protein is CSVLKGSNTEAFF. The chain carries TRBV29-1 and TRBJ1-1; D gene unclear. The length of the CDR3 is 13 residues. Germline loops: CDR1 SQVTM, CDR2 ANQGSEA. Deletions cut 5 bases from V and 1 base from J, with 11 bases between.

The table lists this clone with a few counts. Here the CDR3 reads CASGAGAADSYEQYF. CDR3 in DNA: TGTGCCAGCGGGGCAGGTGCCGCCGACTCCTACGAGCAGTACTTC. The rearrangement joins TRBV5-6 to TRBJ2-7, with D possibly being TRBD1 (5 bases). CDR3 size: 15 residues. Deletions cut 7 bases from V and 0 bases from J, with 17 bases between. Per the germline V gene, CDR1 is SGHDT and CDR2 is YYEEEE.

This clone was observed a handful of times. Here the CDR3 reads CASSEWSGNTIYF. DNA of the CDR3: TGTGCCAGCAGTGAGTGGTCTGGAAACACCATATATTTT. The chain is built from TRBV7-9 and TRBJ1-3; D gene uncertain. Trimming took 6 bases from V and 1 from J, leaving 7 bases between them. This CDR3 contains 13 residues. Per germline, CDR1 SEHNR and CDR2 FQNEAQ (reference sequence).

V gene TRBV30 combines with J gene TRBJ2-5; no reliable D call. Germline CDR1 GTSNPN, CDR2 SVGIG (reference sequence). Between the trimmed V and J ends, which lost 0 bases and 5 bases, there was a span of 13 bases. This CDR3 spans 14 amino acids. Here the CDR3 reads CAWSVPDWRETQYF. CDR3 nucleotide sequence: TGTGCCTGGAGTGTTCCGGATTGGCGGGAGACCCAGTACTTC.

This clone was picked up one time. The V gene is TRBV5-1, the J gene TRBJ1-5, with D possibly TRBD1 on 5 matching bases. Per the germline V gene, CDR1 is SGHRS and CDR2 is YFSETQ. V dropped 2 bases and J dropped 5 bases, with 8 bases sitting between them. The CDR3 is 13 amino acids. The CDR3 nucleotides are TGCGCCAGCAGCTTTAGGGGCGATCAGCCCCAGCATTTT. Its translation is CASSFRGDQPQHF.

V usage is TRBV5-6 and J usage is TRBJ2-3; unclear D gene. V gave up 2 bases and J gave up 5 bases, with 6 bases separating them. The CDR3 is 12 amino acids. Germline CDR1 SGHDT, CDR2 YYEEEE. The CDR3 DNA reads as TGTGCCAGCAGCTTCGTCGAAGATACGCAGTATTTT. Translating gives CASSFVEDTQYF.

The CDR3 nucleotides are TGTGCCATCAGTGAGCCAAAAGGCGGGGAGTCCCAAGAGACCCAGTACTTC. As protein: CAISEPKGGESQETQYF. This chain joins TRBV10-3 and TRBJ2-5, with D perhaps TRBD2 (6 bases). Germline assignment: CDR1 ENHRY and CDR2 SYGVKD. V was clipped by 2 bases and J by 1 base, with 17 bases between them. This CDR3 region has 17 residues.

The chain joins TRBV7-3 to TRBJ2-3, with 9 bases identical to TRBD2. The germline V gene encodes CDR1 SGHTA and CDR2 FQGTGA. The length of the CDR3 is 15 residues. V lost 5 bases and J lost 1; bases outside the gene matches: 4. CDR3 in amino acids: CASSPQRGGTDTQYF. The CDR3 DNA is TGTGCCAGCAGCCCTCAGCGGGGGGGCACAGATACGCAGTATTTT.

This clone was counted a few times. The V gene is TRBV19, the J gene TRBJ1-6; TRBD1 might be the D (5 bases). Germline assignment: CDR1 LNHDA and CDR2 SQIVND (reference sequence). The CDR3 is 16 amino acids. V gave up 0 bases and J gave up 8 bases, with 14 bases separating them. The CDR3 DNA reads TGTGCCAGTAGTATAGATTGGCGGGGCGCGGATTCACCCCTCCACTTT. Its translation: CASSIDWRGADSPLHF.

V and J are TRBV4-3 and TRBJ1-2; 7 bases line up with TRBD1. Germline values: CDR1 LGHNA, CDR2 YSLEER. J gave up 4 bases and V 3 bases, and 5 bases lay outside the gene matches. The CDR3 loop spans 14 amino acids. The CDR3 DNA is TGCGCCAGCAGCCACGTGGGACAGAGCTATGGCTACACCTTC. Its translation is CASSHVGQSYGYTF.

This rearrangement joins TRBV30 to TRBJ1-5, with D possibly TRBD1 on 6 matching bases. Germline V gene lookup returns CDR1 GTSNPN and CDR2 SVGIG (reference sequence). V lost 0 bases and J lost 7, with 16 bases in between. CDR3 length: 15 residues. As DNA, the CDR3 is TGTGCCTGGAGTGTACAATACAGGGAGGGACAGCCCCAGCATTTT. Its translation is CAWSVQYREGQPQHF. Filled out from reference TRBV30 and TRBJ1-5, the complete variable domain reads SQTIHQWPATLVQPVGSPLSLECTVEGTSNPNLYWYRQAAGRGLQLLFYSVGIGQISSEVPQNLSASRPQDRQFILSSKKLLLSDSGFYLCAWSVQYREGQPQHFGDGTRLSIL.

This clone showed up just a few times. The identical CDR3 is also encoded by other nucleotide sequences in the sample. The chain combines TRBV4-1 with TRBJ2-7; no reliable D call. Germline lookup yields CDR1 MGHRA and CDR2 YSYEKL. This CDR3 is 14 amino acids long. V lost 0 bases and J lost 2, with 8 bases in between. Here the CDR3 DNA reads TGCGCCAGCAGCCAAGATCCAGGAACCTACGAGCAGTACTTC. Protein sequence: CASSQDPGTYEQYF.

The J gene is TRBJ2-3, the V gene TRBV13; no clear D gene. The CDR3 extends over 15 amino acids. Germline CDR1 and CDR2: PRHDT and FYEKMQ (reference sequence). Trimming cost V 1 base and J 2 bases, with 10 bases left between them. The CDR3 DNA reads as TGTGCCAGCAGCTTAGAACGTTGGCCCACAGATACGCAGTATTTT. Translation gives CASSLERWPTDTQYF. Drawing the rest from reference TRBV13 and TRBJ2-3, the complete variable domain is AAGVIQSPRHLIKEKRETATLKCYPIPRHDTVYWYQQGPGQDPQFLISFYEKMQSDKGSIPDRFSAQQFSDYHSELNMSSLELGDSALYFCASSLERWPTDTQYFGPGTRLTVL.

This clone was found a few times. The rearrangement joins TRBV15 to TRBJ2-2, with TRBD1 matching over 7 bases. V gave up 8 bases and J gave up 0 bases; unmatched junction bases: 3. The V gene's germline CDR1 is LNHNV and CDR2 YYDKDF (reference sequence). The CDR3 sequence is 14 residues long. CDR3 sequence (DNA): TGTGCCACCGCCGGGACAGCGAACACCGGGGAGCTGTTTTTT. It is translated as CATAGTANTGELFF.

The chain joins TRBV12-5 to TRBJ1-2, with D unresolved. CDR1 and CDR2 (germline): LGHNT, FRNRAP. Trimming cost V 3 bases and J 3 bases, with 8 bases left between them. This CDR3 contains 13 residues. CDR3 coding DNA: TGTGCTAGTGGTTTAGGCCCGCACTATGGCTACACCTTC. Protein product: CASGLGPHYGYTF.

This clone has just a few counts. The rearrangement uses TRBV13 and TRBJ2-7; D not resolved. The germline gives CDR1 PRHDT, CDR2 FYEKMQ (reference sequence). CDR3 length equals 13 residues. The V end lost 3 bases, the J end lost 1 base, and 7 bases lay between the germline ends. This chain's CDR3 is CASSFGLSYEQYF. CDR3 nucleotides: TGTGCCAGCAGCTTCGGCCTTTCCTACGAGCAGTACTTC.